Shown below are 14 T cell receptor beta chains from a single sample sequenced in a study of shared T cell receptors in the human thymus. Method: immunoSEQ multiplex PCR; TCRdb's copy keeps in-frame clones and lacks some. This sample carries 640,000 or so clones, approximately 87% of them seen once, and the ten largest clones take more than 0.009%. The same sample was also used in a study of human thymus T cells.

Sequenced: thymocytes. All receptors derive from a boy under two years old with a congenital heart defect.

This clone was seen a handful of times. The rearrangement links TRBV28 to TRBJ1-4, with D unclear. Trimming cost V 6 bases and J 0 bases, with 20 bases left between them. CDR1 and CDR2 (germline): MDHEN, SYDVKM. The CDR3 has 18 amino acids. CDR3 sequence reads: CASRPPGAYRATNEKLFF. In DNA form, the CDR3 reads TGTGCCAGCAGACCGCCGGGAGCCTATCGTGCAACTAATGAAAAACTGTTTTTT. The full variable domain, rest sourced from reference TRBV28 and TRBJ1-4, is DVKVTQSSRYLVKRTGEKVFLECVQDMDHENMFWYRQDPGLGLRLIYFSYDVKMKEKGDIPEGYSVSREKKERFSLILESASTNQTSMYLCASRPPGAYRATNEKLFFGSGTQLSVL.

V gene TRBV11-3 combines with J gene TRBJ2-7; no firm D call. CDR1 is SGHNT and CDR2 is YENEEA in the germline V gene. This CDR3 comprises 15 residues. V was clipped by 4 bases and J by 0 bases, with 13 bases between them. The CDR3 DNA sequence: TGTGCCAGCAGCTATTGGCAGGCCACCTCCTACGAGCAGTACTTC. It is translated as CASSYWQATSYEQYF.

This clone appeared a single time. The chain recombines TRBV27 with TRBJ1-2, with TRBD1 matching over 7 bases. The CDR3 sequence is 12 residues long. CDR1 is MNHEY, CDR2 SMNVEV, per germline (reference sequence). Losses at the gene ends were 9 bases for V and 4 bases for J; bases not matched to a gene: 5. The CDR3 is CASHDRAYGYTF. The CDR3 nucleotides read TGTGCCAGTCACGACAGGGCCTATGGCTACACCTTC.

The rearrangement uses TRBV7-2 and TRBJ2-1, with D possibly matching TRBD2 (7 bases). V was pared by 0 bases and J by 0 bases, with 12 bases between. The CDR3 consists of 17 residues. In germline, CDR1 is SGHTA, CDR2 FQGNSA. CDR3 bases: TGTGCCAGCAGCTTAGCGGGGGGGCTTGGCTCCTACAATGAGCAGTTCTTC. Amino acid sequence: CASSLAGGLGSYNEQFF. The variable domain in full, completed from reference TRBV7-2 and TRBJ2-1, reads GAGVSQSPSNKVTEKGKDVELRCDPISGHTALYWYRQSLGQGLEFLIYFQGNSAPDKSGLPSDRFSAERTGGSVSTLTIQRTQQEDSAVYLCASSLAGGLGSYNEQFFGPGTRLTVL.

The chain employs TRBV6-1 and TRBJ2-1; 9 bases agree with TRBD2. V shed 6 bases and J 3 bases; nucleotides not matched to a gene: 6. This CDR3 is 15 amino acids long. The germline gives CDR1 MNHNS, CDR2 SASEGT. CDR3 DNA: TGTGCCAGCAGGGTTATAGCGGGGGACTACAATGAGCAGTTCTTC. Translation: CASRVIAGDYNEQFF.

CDR3 in amino acids: CASSVSGTRVVYEQYF. The CDR3 bases are TGTGCCAGCAGCGTATCTGGGACTAGAGTTGTCTACGAGCAGTACTTC. The V and J genes are TRBV9 and TRBJ2-7, with 8 positions matching TRBD2. This CDR3 is 16 amino acids long. Germline V gene lookup returns CDR1 SGDLS and CDR2 YYNGEE. V lost 1 base and J lost 3; bases outside the gene matches: 9.

The table lists this clone with a count of one. At the DNA level, this CDR3 is encoded by other sequences in the same sample as well. This chain connects TRBV28 to TRBJ2-3; 9 nucleotides line up with TRBD2. The V gene end was trimmed by 2 bases and the J gene end by 3 bases; junction bases not matched to a gene: 3. The CDR3 has 15 amino acids. CDR1 is MDHEN and CDR2 is SYDVKM in the germline V gene. In DNA form, the CDR3 reads TGTGCCAGCAGTTTACGTAGCGGGAGTACAGATACGCAGTATTTT. Its protein product is CASSLRSGSTDTQYF.

J is TRBJ2-7 and V is TRBV27, with 7 bases aligning to TRBD1. The CDR3 totals 14 residues. CDR1 is MNHEY and CDR2 is SMNVEV in the germline V gene (reference sequence). V trimming: 5 bases; J trimming: 3 bases; junction bases outside the gene matches: 7. This chain's CDR3 is CASSGGRGYYEQYF. The CDR3 DNA reads as TGTGCCAGCAGTGGTGGCAGGGGGTACTACGAGCAGTACTTC.

The CDR3 DNA reads TGTGCCAGCAGTACCAGGGTCGGTACTTATCAGCCCCAGCATTTT. Residues: CASSTRVGTYQPQHF. This chain joins TRBV5-6 and TRBJ1-5; weak D call: TRBD1 (5 bases). Germline values: CDR1 SGHDT, CDR2 YYEEEE. The V and J ends lost 5 bases and 5 bases respectively, with 17 bases between them. The CDR3 is 15 amino acids.

The chain recombines TRBV27 with TRBJ1-2; D not certain. The V end was cut by 6 bases, the J end by 1 base, with 12 bases between. This CDR3 region has 14 residues. Germline V lookup: CDR1 MNHEY, CDR2 SMNVEV (reference sequence). CDR3 coding DNA: TGTGCCAGCAGAGAGACACGAGATAACTATGGCTACACCTTC. Translation: CASRETRDNYGYTF.

The DNA of the CDR3 is TGTGCCAGCAGCTTATCGGCAGGCGTGAACACCGGGGAGCTGTTTTTT. Residues: CASSLSAGVNTGELFF. The chain combines TRBV7-2 with TRBJ2-2; no definite D call. This CDR3 region has 16 residues. CDR1 is SGHTA, CDR2 FQGNSA, per germline. The ends were cut back, 2 bases at V and 1 base at J, with 11 bases in the middle.

CDR3 DNA: TGCGCCAGCAGCCAAGTGCGTGGGGGCTTCCGGACTAATGAAAAACTGTTTTTT. Amino acid sequence: CASSQVRGGFRTNEKLFF. The chain uses TRBV4-3 and TRBJ1-4; maybe TRBD1 (6 bases). This CDR3 has 18 amino acids. The germline CDR1 and CDR2 sequences are LGHNA and YSLEER. The V end lost 1 base, the J end lost 2 bases, and 17 bases lay between the germline ends.

The chain joins TRBV28 to TRBJ2-1; D gene ambiguous. Trimming shortened V by 8 bases and J by 0 bases, and 11 bases separated the two germline ends. The CDR3 has 14 amino acids. CDR1 is MDHEN and CDR2 is SYDVKM in the germline V gene. The CDR3 region has the DNA TGTGCCAGCGAGTCCGTCACCTCCTACAATGAGCAGTTCTTC. As protein: CASESVTSYNEQFF.

About this clone itself: This CDR3 is also generated by other DNA sequences in the sample. The genes are TRBV28 and TRBJ1-1, with D possibly TRBD1 on 6 matching bases. From germline, CDR1 is MDHEN and CDR2 SYDVKM. The CDR3 spans 14 residues. Trimming cost V 2 bases and J 1 base, with 8 bases left between them. This CDR3 is CASSLRGRNTEAFF. CDR3 DNA sequence: TGTGCCAGCAGTTTAAGGGGGAGGAACACTGAAGCTTTCTTT.